This TCR beta chain was recorded in a study of cytomegalovirus exposure and HLA in healthy donors. Study context: Of all 400 or so donors who were genotyped, roughly 81% belonged to the Caucasian-associated ancestry cluster. Overall study results and limits: HLA-A and HLA-B allele assignments for most subjects were reportedly predicted accurately using TCR beta sequences. When analyzed later, the rates of TCR association showed variation by HLA locus, with DRB1 the most and HLA-C the fewest.

A remark on this clone: Its target is not known.

PCR amplification relied on 60 Vbeta primers (plus 13 Jbeta primers). Some clones are missing from TCRdb's copy, which holds only in-frame ones; the method was immunoSEQ multiplex PCR. Its listing shows over 75,000 clones. This CDR3 spans 14 amino acids. The germline gives CDR1 SGHAT, CDR2 FQNNGV. The V and J ends lost 5 bases and 0 bases respectively, with 9 bases between them. This TCR was recovered from a man aged 50-59 years in good health and CMV-seronegative. J is TRBJ2-3 and V is TRBV11-2; no clear D gene. The sequencing input was PBMCs. The CDR3 DNA sequence: TGTGCCAGCAGCCTACTGACTAGCACAGATACGCAGTATTTT. It codes for CASSLLTSTDTQYF.